This T cell receptor beta chain originates from a study of T cell repertoires in cytomegalovirus infection. In the study overall: Public TCR beta signatures indicated both CMV infection and matching HLA type. General study points: The ex vivo response was dominated by HLA-C-restricted CMV-specific TCR beta clonotypes. Summed frequency of shared TCR beta families picked out CMV carriers who also had the relevant HLA.

TCRdb re-called the reads with MiXCR, one entry per CDR3 protein. The table records some 150,000 distinct CDR3 sequences, around 24% of them present only once. Remarks on this clonotype: Its specificity is unknown.

Trimming shortened V by 3 bases and J by 2 bases, and 11 bases separated the two germline ends. CDR1 is DFQATT, CDR2 SNEGSKA, per germline (reference sequence). CDR3 size: 13 residues. The sample consisted of PBMCs. This receptor was identified in a human donor in good health (CMV status not recorded). Some clones in this sample may be carry-over from other donors' samples. The chain employs TRBV20-1 and TRBJ2-7; D gene ambiguous. CDR3 bases: TGCAGTGCTAGTTCTAACCCCACCTACGAGCAGTACTTC. This sequence encodes CSASSNPTYEQYF.